The rows below give T cell receptor beta chains drawn from one sample of a study of vaccination effects on CD4 cells after COVID-19. These receptors are not linked to any known antigen. Using immunoSEQ multiplex PCR, the repertoire was profiled, and TCRdb retains in-frame clones only, with some absent. The sample consists of about 22,000 clones, 55% to 85% of them appearing once. The material was CD4+ T cells from PBMCs cultured with HCoV-NL63 spike peptides, obtained after COVID-19 vaccination. The source is a human donor who received a COVID-19 vaccine. Both conserved end residues are part of each CDR3. The D gene is left open where the match is weak. Size tells how often a clone was seen (once, few, many) or the class of an expanded clone, and some rows leave it out.

v_call	j_call	clone_size	cdr3_length	d_call	cdr3_nt	cdr3_aa
TRBV30	TRBJ2-1	-	16	TRBD1	TGTGCCTGGAGAGCGGCCGGGACAGCCGGCTACAATGAGCAGTTCTTC	CAWRAAGTAGYNEQFF
TRBV24-1	TRBJ2-7	-	14	TRBD1	TGTGCCACCAGTGACCGAGACAGGGTCTACGAGCAGTACTTC	CATSDRDRVYEQYF
TRBV19	TRBJ2-3	-	16	-	TGTGCCAGTAGTATAAATGGACTGGGACACACAGATACGCAGTATTTT	CASSINGLGHTDTQYF
TRBV25-1	TRBJ1-2	few	17	TRBD1	TGTGCCAGCAGGAGAGCAGGGGAACAGGGGGCTAACTATGGCTACACCTTC	CASRRAGEQGANYGYTF
TRBV19	TRBJ1-5	-	15	-	TGTGCCAGTAGTATAGGGGGAGCGGGGGATCAGCCCCAGCATTTT	CASSIGGAGDQPQHF
TRBV6-5	TRBJ2-3	-	15	TRBD1	TGTGCCAGCAGTTACGACAGGGGGAGCACAGATACGCAGTATTTT	CASSYDRGSTDTQYF
TRBV3-1/TRBV3-2	TRBJ2-3	-	17	TRBD2	TGTGCCAGCAGCCTACGGACTAGCGGGAGATGGTCAGATACGCAGTATTTT	CASSLRTSGRWSDTQYF
TRBV24-1	TRBJ2-1	-	16	TRBD2	TGTGCCACCAGTTCTAGCGGGGGGGTAAACTACAATGAGCAGTTCTTC	CATSSSGGVNYNEQFF
TRBV2	TRBJ1-4	-	13	-	TGTGCCAGTAGTGGGGGTGGTAATGGAAAACTGTTTTTT	CASSGGGNGKLFF
TRBV5-8	TRBJ1-3	-	15	-	TGTGCCAGCAGCTTTATTGAGAGCTCTGGAAACACCATATATTTT	CASSFIESSGNTIYF
TRBV6-1	TRBJ2-1	-	15	-	TGTGCCAGCAGTGAACCCCGCCACTCCTACAATGAGCAGTTCTTC	CASSEPRHSYNEQFF
TRBV19	TRBJ2-7	-	16	-	TGTGCCAGTAGTATCCCCAATGGAGGGATCGCCTACGAGCAGTACTTC	CASSIPNGGIAYEQYF
TRBV3-1/TRBV3-2	TRBJ2-1	few	14	-	TGTGCCAGCAGCCCACCTCTTATAGCGAATGAGCAGTTCTTC	CASSPPLIANEQFF
TRBV19	TRBJ2-7	-	15	-	TGTGCCAGTCAGAGGTCCCCGGGGCCATCCCACGAGCAGTACTTC	CASQRSPGPSHEQYF
TRBV10-3	TRBJ2-2	-	14	-	TGTGCCATCAGAGGGGCTAGTGTCGCCGGGGAGCTGTTTTTT	CAIRGASVAGELFF
TRBV19	TRBJ1-5	-	15	-	TGTGCCAGTAGTATAAAGGGGGGGATGGGTCAGCCCCAGCATTTT	CASSIKGGMGQPQHF
TRBV4-1	TRBJ2-7	-	17	-	TGCGCCAGCAGCCAAGATCACGGACGTGGTTCAGCCTACGAGCAGTACTTC	CASSQDHGRGSAYEQYF
TRBV29-1	TRBJ1-2	-	13	TRBD1	TGCAGCGTTGGCGAACAGGGGGCTTTTGGCTACACCTTC	CSVGEQGAFGYTF
TRBV5-4	TRBJ2-2	few	15	TRBD2	TGTGCCAGCAGCACCCCCGGGACTACAACCGGGGAGCTGTTTTTT	CASSTPGTTTGELFF
TRBV28	TRBJ2-3	-	15	-	TGTGCCAGCAGTTCCGGGGGGCTCGGCACAGATACGCAGTATTTT	CASSSGGLGTDTQYF
TRBV6-5	TRBJ2-2	-	12	-	TGTGCCAGCAGACCTAACACCGGGGAGCTGTTTTTT	CASRPNTGELFF
TRBV9	TRBJ2-5	-	15	-	TGTGCCAGCAGCGTAGGGACTATTCCCCAAGAGACCCAGTACTTC	CASSVGTIPQETQYF
TRBV4-1	TRBJ1-2	-	14	TRBD1	TGCGCCAGCAGCCCCGGGACAGGGAATAGAGGCTACACCTTC	CASSPGTGNRGYTF
TRBV5-4	TRBJ1-5	-	15	TRBD1	TGTGCCAGCAGCCAACAGGGGGCTGGCAATCAGCCCCAGCATTTT	CASSQQGAGNQPQHF
TRBV21-1	TRBJ1-5	once	15	-	TGTGCCAGCAGCAAAGTGGAGGGTAGAGATCAGCCCCAGCATTTT	CASSKVEGRDQPQHF
TRBV2	TRBJ1-6	few	16	TRBD1	TGTGCCAGCAGTGAGAGGGGATTGGGGACAGGGTCACCCCTCCACTTT	CASSERGLGTGSPLHF
TRBV10-1	TRBJ2-1	-	15	TRBD2	TGCGCCAGCAGTTCCCAGGGAGGGACCTACAATGAGCAGTTCTTC	CASSSQGGTYNEQFF
TRBV10-1	TRBJ2-7	-	13	-	TGCGCCAGCAGTGGGCCCTCTACGGGCAAGCAGTACTTC	CASSGPSTGKQYF
TRBV19	TRBJ1-1	-	14	TRBD1	TGTGCCAGTAGTATCAGGGGGCCGAACACTGAAGCTTTCTTT	CASSIRGPNTEAFF
TRBV29-1	TRBJ2-3	few	14	-	TGCAGCGTTGGGAGCGGGTCTAGCACAGATACGCAGTATTTT	CSVGSGSSTDTQYF
TRBV5-4	TRBJ2-4	-	16	-	TGTGCCAGCAGCTTGGCCGGCGGGGAGGTCAAAAACATTCAGTACTTC	CASSLAGGEVKNIQYF
TRBV15	TRBJ2-7	-	14	TRBD2	TGTGCCACCAGCGGGACTAGCGGGAGTACCGAGCAGTACTTC	CATSGTSGSTEQYF
TRBV6-5	TRBJ1-2	-	15	TRBD1	TGTGCCGCCACAAACAGGGGAAAGGGGTACTATGGCTACACCTTC	CAATNRGKGYYGYTF
TRBV7-9	TRBJ1-6	-	14	-	TGTGCCAGCAGCGCGGACGGCTATAATTCACCCCTCCACTTT	CASSADGYNSPLHF
TRBV7-2	TRBJ2-3	large	18	TRBD1	TGTGCCAGCAGCTTAGAAGGGTCCCTCGGGACAGGCACAGATACGCAGTATTTT	CASSLEGSLGTGTDTQYF
TRBV6-5	TRBJ1-5	-	15	-	TGTGCCAGCAGTTACTCAGTTATTAGCAATCAGCCCCAGCATTTT	CASSYSVISNQPQHF
TRBV7-9	TRBJ2-5	-	12	-	TGTGCCAGCAGCTTAAACAGGGAGACCCAGTACTTC	CASSLNRETQYF
TRBV5-6	TRBJ2-1	-	13	-	TGTGCCAGCAGCTTGGCCGTTAACAATGAGCAGTTCTTC	CASSLAVNNEQFF
TRBV4-2	TRBJ1-1	-	15	-	TGTGCCAGCAGCGCGAACAGGGTGATAAACACTGAAGCTTTCTTT	CASSANRVINTEAFF
TRBV25-1	TRBJ1-2	-	17	-	TGTGCCAGCAGTGAATTAGGAACCAGTGACACGCACTATGGCTACACCTTC	CASSELGTSDTHYGYTF
TRBV7-9	TRBJ1-2	-	12	-	TGTGCCAGCAACGGACGACGGGGAGGCTACACCTTC	CASNGRRGGYTF
TRBV5-8	TRBJ2-3	-	17	-	TGTGCCAGCAGTCGGGGGCGTGCCCTGACAGGAGAAGATACGCAGTATTTT	CASSRGRALTGEDTQYF
TRBV6-5	TRBJ2-5	-	14	-	TGTGCCAGCACCCCGCCGGGGGTCCAAGAGACCCAGTACTTC	CASTPPGVQETQYF
TRBV19	TRBJ1-3	-	17	-	TGTGCCAGTAGTATGACCCCCCAAGGGAGCTCTGGAAACACCATATATTTT	CASSMTPQGSSGNTIYF
TRBV5-1	TRBJ2-7	once	15	-	TGCGCCAGCAGATTTCGGAGTACAGCATCCTACGAGCAGTACTTC	CASRFRSTASYEQYF
TRBV25-1	TRBJ2-7	-	11	-	TGTGCCAGCAGTGAATTTAACGAGCAGTACTTC	CASSEFNEQYF
TRBV6-1	TRBJ1-4	-	17	TRBD1	TGTGCCAGCAGTGCAGTAGGACAGGCAACAACTAATGAAAAACTGTTTTTT	CASSAVGQATTNEKLFF